The 21 T cell receptor beta chains below come from one sample, sequenced in a study of blood T cells in healthy people across ages. A second PCR of 7 to 11 cycles used a sample-barcoded 5' primer and a J-beta primer mix. Via MiXCR, TCRdb re-called the 5' RACE reads, giving one row per CDR3 protein. The sample consists of approximately 850,000 distinct CDR3 sequences, about 42% of them appearing once. Sequenced material: blood. All receptors come from a man aged 60 to 75 in good health.

This clonotype was counted a single time. The gene calls are TRBV5-4 and TRBJ2-5; 8 bases line up with TRBD2. The CDR3 runs to 15 residues. The junction had 4 bases not matched to a gene; V was cut back by 1 base and J by 2 bases. Germline V gives CDR1 SGHNT, CDR2 YYREEE (reference sequence). CDR3 in DNA: TGTGCCAGCAGCTTGTTGGTAGCGGGGCAAGAGACCCAGTACTTC. The encoded protein is CASSLLVAGQETQYF.

This clonotype came up a few times. The rearrangement joins TRBV11-3 to TRBJ2-3; no clear D. The germline V gene has CDR1 SGHNT and CDR2 YENEEA. The CDR3 contains 15 residues. Trimming took 5 bases from V and 0 from J, leaving 12 bases between them. In nucleotides, the CDR3 is TGTGCCAGCAGCCCTCCGGGTTATAGCACAGATACGCAGTATTTT. It is translated as CASSPPGYSTDTQYF. The full variable domain, in which reference TRBV11-3 and TRBJ2-3 provide the parts outside the CDR3, is EAGVVQSPRYKIIEKKQPVAFWCNPISGHNTLYWYLQNLGQGPELLIRYENEEAVDDSQLPKDRFSAERLKGVDSTLKIQPAELGDSAVYLCASSPPGYSTDTQYFGPGTRLTVL.

The V gene is TRBV7-8, the J gene TRBJ1-1; D perhaps matches TRBD1 (5 bases). Germline CDR1 reads SGHVS; CDR2 reads FQNEAQ. The length of the CDR3 is 14 residues. V lost 5 bases, J lost 1 base, and 11 bases lay in between. The CDR3 region is CASSPGRANTEAFF. CDR3 DNA sequence: TGTGCCAGCAGCCCAGGCAGGGCGAACACTGAAGCTTTCTTT.

Remarks on this clonotype: Germline and junction disagree at one end, which may indicate a read error. The chain joins TRBV11-3 to TRBJ2-1, with 9 bases lining up with TRBD1. Germline assignment: CDR1 SGHNT and CDR2 YENEEA. The CDR3 runs 16 residues. In DNA form, the CDR3 reads TGTGCCTGCAGCTCAACGAAGGACAGGGGAAACAATGAGCAGTTCTTC. Residues: CACSSTKDRGNNEQFF.

This clonotype has just one count. J is TRBJ2-5 and V is TRBV2; 7 nucleotides match TRBD1. The J call may be mistaken, given a closer DNA end match to TRBJ2-7. From germline, CDR1 is SNHLY and CDR2 FYNNEI. The CDR3 contains 14 residues. The CDR3 nucleotides read TGTGCCAGCAGAGCCGGGACAGACTTTTACGAGCAGTACTTC. This sequence encodes CASRAGTDFYEQYF.

The J gene is TRBJ2-3, the V gene TRBV11-2; D gene unclear. Germline V gene sequence: CDR1 SGHAT, CDR2 FQNNGV. V was shortened by 1 base and J by 2 bases, with 7 bases between the two germline ends. The length of the CDR3 is 14 residues. CDR3 amino acids: CASSLAEYTDTQYF. The CDR3 DNA follows: TGTGCCAGCAGCTTAGCTGAGTACACAGATACGCAGTATTTT.

V and J are TRBV30 and TRBJ2-7; the match to TRBD1 covers 7 bases. Germline CDR1 reads GTSNPN; CDR2 reads SVGIG (reference sequence). This CDR3 is built from 13 residues. J was trimmed by 1 base and V by 3 bases; bases with no gene match: 3. The CDR3 DNA reads TGTGCCTGGAGAAAACAGGGGTCCTACGAGCAGTACTTC. Translation: CAWRKQGSYEQYF.

This chain uses TRBV29-1 with TRBJ1-1; no clear D gene. The CDR3 totals 10 residues. V was trimmed by 6 bases and J by 9 bases, leaving 11 bases between them. The germline CDR1 and CDR2 sequences are SQVTM and ANQGSEA. CDR3 in DNA: TGCAGCGTCCATAGAGAAAAAGCTTTCTTT. Translated: CSVHREKAFF.

This clonotype was counted only a few times. The rearrangement links TRBV3-1 to TRBJ2-5; 13 positions agree with TRBD2. Germline V gene data show CDR1 as LGHDT and CDR2 as YNNKEL (reference sequence). This CDR3 has 14 amino acids. Trimming cost V 7 bases and J 4 bases; bases outside gene matches: 3. The CDR3 spells CASKRTSGGETQYF. In DNA, the CDR3 is TGTGCCAGCAAGAGGACTAGCGGGGGAGAGACCCAGTACTTC.

The chain links TRBV29-1 to TRBJ1-2; 7 nucleotides align to TRBD1. The CDR3 is 11 residues long. Germline-derived CDR1 and CDR2 are SQVTM and ANQGSEA. With V trimmed by 5 bases and J by 7 bases, 4 bases remained unmatched. CDR3 residues: CSVKTGTGYTF. The CDR3 DNA sequence: TGCAGCGTTAAGACAGGGACTGGCTACACCTTC.

J is TRBJ1-4 and V is TRBV5-1, with D uncertain. Germline CDR1 reads SGHRS; CDR2 reads YFSETQ. The CDR3 consists of 11 residues. CDR3 sequence: CFQATNEKLFF. Written as DNA, the CDR3 is TGCTTCCAGGCAACTAATGAAAAACTGTTTTTT.

The V call is TRBV27, the J call TRBJ2-3; D is unclear. The ends were cut back, 8 bases at V and 9 bases at J, with 12 bases in the middle. Per the germline V gene, CDR1 is MNHEY and CDR2 is SMNVEV (reference sequence). This CDR3 spans 11 amino acids. The CDR3 protein is CASGSGLTQYF. Written as DNA, the CDR3 is TGTGCCAGCGGTTCCGGCCTAACGCAGTATTTT.

The chain employs TRBV25-1 and TRBJ2-2; TRBD1 matches 9 bases. V lost 3 bases and J lost 5; bases outside the gene matches: 4. Germline CDR1 reads MGHDK; CDR2 reads SYGVNS. The CDR3 spans 15 residues. CDR3 loop: CASSEWTGETGELFF. Written as DNA, the CDR3 is TGTGCCAGCAGTGAGTGGACAGGGGAAACCGGGGAGCTGTTTTTT.

The V and J genes are TRBV15 and TRBJ1-5; 7 nucleotides match TRBD1. V lost 0 bases, J lost 5 bases, and 7 bases stayed unmatched. The CDR3 runs 16 residues. Germline-derived CDR1 and CDR2 are LNHNV and YYDKDF (reference sequence). The DNA of the CDR3 is TGTGCCACCAGCAGAGATAAGGCAGGGGGGTATCAGCCCCAGCATTTT. It specifies CATSRDKAGGYQPQHF.

In this sample, this clonotype turned up a few times. The chain links TRBV20-1 to TRBJ2-1; TRBD2 agrees at 8 bases. Germline V gene lookup returns CDR1 DFQATT and CDR2 SNEGSKA (reference sequence). The CDR3 length is 15 residues. Trimming removed 2 bases from V and 8 bases from J; junction bases left unmatched: 11. The CDR3: CSARMAGGAGYEQFF. CDR3 DNA sequence: TGCAGTGCTAGAATGGCCGGGGGGGCCGGGTATGAGCAGTTCTTC.

The chain uses TRBV5-1 and TRBJ2-7; 12 positions match TRBD1. V lost 2 bases and J lost 7; bases outside the gene matches: 7. Germline V gene lookup returns CDR1 SGHRS and CDR2 YFSETQ. The CDR3 is 15 residues long. The CDR3 sequence: CASSFPGTGGLEQYF. CDR3 in DNA: TGCGCCAGCAGCTTCCCCGGGACAGGGGGCTTGGAGCAGTACTTC.

The V and J genes are TRBV12-3 or TRBV12-4 and TRBJ1-1; TRBD1 matches 9 bases. CDR3 length: 14 amino acids. V shed 7 bases, J shed 3 bases, and the junction held 6 bases outside the gene matches. CDR3 nucleotides: TGTGCCAGCAACAAGGACAGGGGATACACTGAAGCTTTCTTT. It specifies CASNKDRGYTEAFF.

The V gene is TRBV5-1, the J gene TRBJ2-5, with D possibly matching TRBD1 (5 bases). Germline CDR1 SGHRS, CDR2 YFSETQ. V lost 1 base to trimming and J lost 4 bases, with 8 bases between them. The CDR3 has 13 residues. CDR3 protein: CASSLTRVETQYF. CDR3 coding DNA: TGCGCCAGCAGCTTGACCAGGGTAGAGACCCAGTACTTC.

The J gene is TRBJ1-6, the V gene TRBV28, with D tentatively TRBD1 (5 bases). The CDR3 sequence is 10 residues long. CDR1 MDHEN and CDR2 SYDVKM come from the germline V gene. The V and J ends lost 6 bases and 17 bases respectively, with 11 bases between them. The CDR3 sequence is CASRRGEFHF. CDR3 bases: TGTGCCAGCAGGAGGGGCGAATTCCACTTT.

This clonotype has a count of ten or more. The chain recombines TRBV29-1 with TRBJ2-5, with D maybe TRBD1 (5 bases). The CDR3 is made up of 13 amino acids. V was trimmed by 4 bases and J by 4 bases, leaving 13 bases between them. Germline V gene data show CDR1 as SQVTM and CDR2 as ANQGSEA. The CDR3, as DNA: TGCAGCGTTGGGGTGGGGCGTACAGAGACCCAGTACTTC. Protein sequence: CSVGVGRTETQYF.

The table lists this clonotype with a few counts. The chain couples TRBV6-5 to TRBJ1-6; D is possibly TRBD1 (6 bases). The CDR3 runs 15 residues. Germline-derived CDR1 and CDR2 are MNHEY and SVGAGI. The germline V and J ends were trimmed by 8 bases and 14 bases, with 25 bases remaining between them. CDR3 in DNA: TGTGCCAGCGGACCCGGAGGGGCAGGGGAACTGTCCCTCCACTTT. Its translation is CASGPGGAGELSLHF.